This T cell receptor beta chain emerged from a study of T cells in Graves' hyperthyroidism and ophthalmopathy. Study findings and constraints: Most thyroid clonotypes expanded above 0.001 appeared in blood too. Onset of ophthalmopathy came a median around 6.5 months after the model predicted it.

This clonotype showed up many times. The antigen remains unidentified. Among the patients, aged 18 to 65, hyperthyroidism was newly diagnosed and had lasted under 2 months. CDR1 is DFQATT, CDR2 SNEGSKA, per germline (reference sequence). With 1 base clipped from V and 9 bases from J, the junction kept 7 bases outside the gene matches. The CDR3 runs to 14 residues. Researchers took RNA transcripts and amplified the TCR beta CDR3 regions from them. The HTBI primer set served for first-round RT-PCR of the TCR CDR3. TCRdb reanalysed the multiplex PCR reads using MiXCR and keeps one entry per CDR3 protein. Here the sample spans nearly 110,000 distinct CDR3 sequences, about 17% being singletons.

The receptor comes from a woman between 50 and 59 years old with Graves' hyperthyroidism. The rearrangement links TRBV20-1 to TRBJ2-1; TRBD2 matches at 9 bases. The source material was blood. As DNA, the CDR3 is TGCAGTGCTAGAGTGGGCGGGAGGGCCCCTGAGCAGTTCTTC. Its protein is CSARVGGRAPEQFF.